The 22 T cell receptor beta chains listed next were all sequenced from one sample in a study of T cells in Graves' hyperthyroidism and ophthalmopathy. What was amplified from RNA transcripts were TCR beta CDR3 regions. The TCR CDR3 was amplified in a first-round RT-PCR using the HTBI primer set. TCRdb reprocessed the multiplex PCR reads via MiXCR and lists one record per CDR3 protein. In the table there are 500,000 to 550,000 distinct CDR3 sequences, approximately 20% of which are singletons. The source material was blood. These TCRs come from a man in his forties or fifties with Graves' ophthalmopathy.

This clonotype was counted a few times. The V and J genes are TRBV10-3 and TRBJ1-5; maybe TRBD1 (5 bases). The germline V and J ends were trimmed by 7 bases and 7 bases, with 17 bases remaining between them. Germline V gene lookup returns CDR1 ENHRY and CDR2 SYGVKD. This CDR3 region has 14 residues. CDR3 loop: CAIIGQGAHQPQHF. CDR3 nucleotide sequence: TGTGCCATCATTGGTCAGGGTGCTCACCAGCCCCAGCATTTT.

On this clonotype: A clone one base away is much larger, so this may be a read error. The genes are TRBV7-2 and TRBJ2-1, with D possibly called TRBD1 or TRBD2 (5 bases each). Deletions cut 8 bases from V and 5 bases from J, with 19 bases between. The CDR3 covers 15 residues. Germline V CDR1 and CDR2: SGHTA, FQGNSA. The chain's CDR3 is CASGPLAGDHNEQFF. DNA of the CDR3: TGTGCCAGCGGACCTTTAGCCGGGGACCACAATGAGCAGTTCTTC.

V is TRBV10-3 and J is TRBJ2-7; D possibly corresponds to TRBD2 (6 bases). Germline values: CDR1 ENHRY, CDR2 SYGVKD. V gave up 4 bases and J gave up 5 bases, with 18 bases separating them. This CDR3 spans 15 amino acids. The CDR3 DNA is TGTGCCATCAGTGGCTCTAACGGGGGTTCGAACGAGCAGTACTTC. This translates into CAISGSNGGSNEQYF.

This clonotype was counted between two and nine times. V and J are TRBV6-1 and TRBJ1-2, with D hard to call. This CDR3 spans 13 amino acids. Germline lookup yields CDR1 MNHNS and CDR2 SASEGT. V was pared by 6 bases and J by 5 bases, with 13 bases between. The CDR3 region is CASRLPDRYGYTF. The CDR3 DNA is TGTGCCAGCAGGCTGCCGGATAGATATGGCTACACCTTC.

The chain recombines TRBV4-1 with TRBJ1-2; no clear D. The CDR3 is 16 amino acids. Per the germline V gene, CDR1 is MGHRA and CDR2 is YSYEKL. V dropped 0 bases and J dropped 8 bases, with 19 bases sitting between them. This CDR3 reads CASSQDSVRTDWGYTF. DNA of the CDR3: TGCGCCAGCAGCCAAGATAGTGTGAGGACGGATTGGGGCTACACCTTC.

The chain is built from TRBV20-1 and TRBJ2-5, with D possibly being TRBD1 or TRBD2 (5 bases each). Trimming removed 2 bases at V and 1 base at J, with 17 bases between. Germline assignment: CDR1 DFQATT and CDR2 SNEGSKA (reference sequence). The CDR3 runs 16 residues. This CDR3 reads CSARHLEGTIQETQYF. Written as DNA, the CDR3 is TGCAGTGCTAGACACCTCGAGGGGACGATCCAAGAGACCCAGTACTTC.

In its sample, this clonotype was seen a few times. V gene TRBV2 combines with J gene TRBJ2-2; 11 nucleotides match TRBD1. The germline gives CDR1 SNHLY, CDR2 FYNNEI. V shed 11 bases and J 8 bases; nucleotides not matched to a gene: 10. The CDR3 is made up of 14 amino acids. The CDR3 sequence: CAGTPGTGGGELFF. CDR3 in DNA: TGTGCCGGCACCCCCGGGACAGGGGGTGGGGAGCTGTTTTTT.

This sequence joins TRBV19 and TRBJ1-6; possible D gene TRBD1, 5 bases. This CDR3 comprises 13 residues. Per the germline V gene, CDR1 is LNHDA and CDR2 is SQIVND (reference sequence). V shed 11 bases and J shed 9 bases, with 17 bases lying between them. The CDR3 here is CAARDRGISPLHF. CDR3 coding DNA: TGTGCCGCGAGGGACCGTGGGATTTCACCCCTCCACTTT.

CDR3 in DNA: TGTGCCAGCAATGGACAGCTCAATTCACCCCTCCACTTT. This codes for CASNGQLNSPLHF. V gene TRBV6-1 combines with J gene TRBJ1-6; a possible D gene is TRBD1 (6 bases). This CDR3 has 13 residues. Germline CDR1 MNHNS, CDR2 SASEGT. With 7 bases removed from V and 7 bases from J, the gap between germline ends came to 11 bases.

There are many counts of this clonotype. V is TRBV2 and J is TRBJ1-2; 9 bases map to TRBD1. Germline loops: CDR1 SNHLY, CDR2 FYNNEI. V trimming: 0 bases; J trimming: 7 bases; junction bases outside the gene matches: 12. The CDR3 is 17 residues long. This CDR3 reads CASSEALPGQGWSGYTF. The CDR3 DNA reads as TGTGCCAGCAGTGAAGCGCTACCCGGACAGGGGTGGTCTGGCTACACCTTC.

The chain joins TRBV5-6 to TRBJ1-1; TRBD1 matches 9 bases. V was clipped by 0 bases and J by 0 bases; unmatched bases: 3. The germline V gene has CDR1 SGHDT and CDR2 YYEEEE. The CDR3 spans 16 residues. The CDR3 loop is CASSLGGQGMNTEAFF. CDR3 coding DNA: TGTGCCAGCAGCTTGGGGGGACAGGGTATGAACACTGAAGCTTTCTTT.

This clonotype was seen ten or more times. The CDR3 loop reads CASGGLAADTQYF. The CDR3 coding sequence is TGTGCTAGTGGGGGACTAGCGGCGGATACGCAGTATTTT. J is TRBJ2-3 and V is TRBV12-5, with 11 bases aligning to TRBD2. Germline trimming cut 6 bases from V and 6 bases from J; bases unmatched to any gene: 2. Germline assignment: CDR1 LGHNT and CDR2 FRNRAP. The length of the CDR3 is 13 residues.

This chain uses TRBV6-1 with TRBJ2-3; D gene ambiguous. Trimming shortened V by 6 bases and J by 4 bases, and 8 bases separated the two germline ends. CDR3 size: 12 residues. Per germline, CDR1 MNHNS and CDR2 SASEGT. In DNA, the CDR3 is TGTGCCAGCAGCCCCAAGTCAGATACGCAGTATTTT. It specifies CASSPKSDTQYF.

This clonotype has more than one count but fewer than ten. The chain recombines TRBV4-1 with TRBJ1-4; D call uncertain. The germline gives CDR1 MGHRA, CDR2 YSYEKL. Deletions cut 1 base from V and 4 bases from J, with 7 bases between. The CDR3 contains 14 residues. CDR3: CASSQVRDNEKLFF. The CDR3 region has the DNA TGCGCCAGCAGCCAAGTGCGGGATAATGAAAAACTGTTTTTT.

This clonotype appeared many times. This chain connects TRBV30 to TRBJ2-7; D may be TRBD1 (5 bases). The ends were cut back, 3 bases at V and 4 bases at J, with 16 bases in the middle. CDR1 GTSNPN and CDR2 SVGIG come from the germline V gene (reference sequence). This CDR3 is 14 amino acids long. The CDR3 DNA reads TGTGCCTGGAGCCTAGGGGCTAGGTATTACGAGCAGTACTTC. Translating it yields CAWSLGARYYEQYF.

As DNA, the CDR3 is TGTGCCAGCAGCCAAGTAGGAGGGGTAGCCAAAAACATTCAGTACTTC. Protein sequence: CASSQVGGVAKNIQYF. The chain employs TRBV3-1 and TRBJ2-4, with a tentative D call TRBD2 (6 bases). V lost 1 base and J 0 bases, leaving 10 bases between the germline ends. The CDR3 contains 16 residues. The V gene's germline CDR1 is LGHDT and CDR2 YNNKEL (reference sequence).

A word on this clonotype: This may be a read error: a much more frequent sequence differs by one nucleotide. The genes are TRBV2 and TRBJ1-1; D is undetermined. V lost 8 bases and J 3 bases, leaving 25 bases between the germline ends. CDR1 and CDR2 from the germline V gene are SNHLY and FYNNEI. This CDR3 spans 17 amino acids. The CDR3 loop is CASGTTDASVGDTEAFF. For the CDR3, the DNA is TGTGCCAGCGGCACTACCGATGCGTCCGTCGGGGACACTGAAGCTTTCTTT.

The rearrangement links TRBV9 to TRBJ1-5, with TRBD1 as a possible D gene (5 bases). The CDR3 contains 16 residues. V lost 0 bases to trimming and J lost 4 bases, with 14 bases between them. Germline assignment: CDR1 SGDLS and CDR2 YYNGEE. CDR3 sequence reads: CASSVEGAKVNQPQHF. The CDR3 nucleotides are TGTGCCAGCAGCGTAGAAGGGGCGAAGGTAAATCAGCCCCAGCATTTT.

This clonotype was observed at least ten times. The chain is built from TRBV3-1 and TRBJ1-6; 7 bases map to TRBD1. The germline CDR1 and CDR2 sequences are LGHDT and YNNKEL (reference sequence). This CDR3 comprises 14 residues. Trimming at V came to 3 bases and at J to 7 bases, leaving 3 bases not matched to a gene. As DNA, the CDR3 is TGTGCCAGCAGCCAGGGGACAGCCAATTCACCCCTCCACTTT. This translates into CASSQGTANSPLHF. Looking up the rest from reference TRBV3-1 and TRBJ1-6 gives the full variable domain: DTAVSQTPKYLVTQMGNDKSIKCEQNLGHDTMYWYKQDSKKFLKIMFSYNNKELIINETVPNRFSPKSPDKAHLNLHINSLELGDSAVYFCASSQGTANSPLHFGNGTRLTVT.

This clonotype was counted between two and nine times. The CDR3, as DNA: TGCGCCAGCAGGCTTAGGACACTCCAAGAGACCCAGTACTTC. It translates to CASRLRTLQETQYF. V and J are TRBV5-1 and TRBJ2-5; D may be TRBD1 (5 bases). CDR1 SGHRS and CDR2 YFSETQ come from the germline V gene. V was pared by 5 bases and J by 1 base, with 12 bases between. The CDR3 is 14 residues long.

This clonotype was seen more than once but under ten times. The chain couples TRBV5-6 to TRBJ1-2; D unclear. This CDR3 is 13 amino acids long. Germline CDR1 is SGHDT and CDR2 is YYEEEE. V gave up 1 base and J gave up 8 bases, with 12 bases separating them. CDR3 in amino acids: CASSLPVPAGYTF. CDR3 in DNA: TGTGCCAGCAGCTTGCCCGTCCCGGCGGGCTACACCTTC.

This clonotype was detected a few times. The chain links TRBV20-1 to TRBJ2-3; TRBD2 matches at 8 bases. CDR3 length: 14 amino acids. After removal of 0 bases from V and 6 bases from J, the junction contained 5 bases not matched to a gene. Germline CDR1 is DFQATT and CDR2 is SNEGSKA (reference sequence). The CDR3 DNA is TGCAGTGCTAGAGATGCGGGAGGCCTGGATACGCAGTATTTT. This codes for CSARDAGGLDTQYF.